Following are 18 T cell receptor beta chains from one sample sequenced in a study of cytomegalovirus exposure and HLA in healthy donors. Generated by immunoSEQ multiplex PCR, the TCRdb table keeps only in-frame clones and is missing some. Of over 200,000 clones listed, around 88% are singletons. Input material: PBMCs. The receptor source for this set is a woman aged 18 to 35 in good health and CMV-seronegative.

The gene calls are TRBV7-2 and TRBJ2-7; 11 nucleotides match TRBD1. The germline CDR1 and CDR2 sequences are SGHTA and FQGNSA. After removal of 1 base from V and 1 base from J, the junction contained 3 bases not matched to a gene. The CDR3 runs 16 residues. CDR3: CASSLVGDRGSYEQYF. The CDR3 region has the DNA TGTGCCAGCAGCTTAGTAGGGGACAGGGGGTCCTACGAGCAGTACTTC.

The chain is built from TRBV29-1 and TRBJ2-7; the D is unclear. The CDR3 is made up of 13 amino acids. V lost 6 bases to trimming and J lost 0 bases, with 12 bases between them. In germline, CDR1 is SQVTM, CDR2 ANQGSEA. The DNA of the CDR3 is TGCAGCGTCCGGTCTCACGTCTCCTACGAGCAGTACTTC. As protein: CSVRSHVSYEQYF.

J is TRBJ1-2 and V is TRBV20-1, with D possibly being TRBD1 (6 bases). V dropped 6 bases and J dropped 8 bases, with 13 bases sitting between them. Germline V lookup: CDR1 DFQATT, CDR2 SNEGSKA (reference sequence). The CDR3 spans 11 residues. CDR3 coding DNA: TGCAGTGCCAGGGGTGGATCCGGCTACACCTTC. Translating gives CSARGGSGYTF.

The CDR3: CASSVGQGGETQYF. The CDR3 nucleotides read TGTGCCAGCAGCGTAGGACAGGGTGGAGAGACCCAGTACTTC. V gene TRBV9 combines with J gene TRBJ2-5; 7 bases are a match to TRBD1. V lost 0 bases and J lost 4; bases outside the gene matches: 3. The CDR3 is made up of 14 amino acids. Germline V gene data show CDR1 as SGDLS and CDR2 as YYNGEE.

V gene TRBV6-1 combines with J gene TRBJ2-7, with D tentatively TRBD2 (6 bases). CDR1 is MNHNS and CDR2 is SASEGT in the germline V gene. There are 16 residues in the CDR3. Trimming pared 2 bases from V and 2 bases from J, leaving 16 bases between. Written as DNA, the CDR3 is TGTGCCAGCAGTGAAATGTCTGGGGGACTGCCCTACGAGCAGTACTTC. This codes for CASSEMSGGLPYEQYF.

About this clone itself: This sample includes further DNA sequences coding for the same CDR3. This chain links TRBV29-1 with TRBJ2-5; TRBD1 matches at 7 bases. This CDR3 spans 14 amino acids. V dropped 3 bases and J dropped 1; count of bases not matched to a gene: 5. The germline V gene has CDR1 SQVTM and CDR2 ANQGSEA. The CDR3 bases are TGCAGCGTTGAGGCAGGGGGATTCCAAGAGACCCAGTACTTC. Residues: CSVEAGGFQETQYF.

This clone appeared once. The rearrangement joins TRBV4-3 to TRBJ2-7; TRBD1 agrees at 7 bases. There are 15 residues in the CDR3. The V and J ends lost 5 bases and 0 bases, in that order; junction bases with no gene match: 7. Germline CDR1 and CDR2: LGHNA and YSLEER. CDR3 DNA: TGCGCCAGCAGCTGGGACAGAACTGCCTCCTACGAGCAGTACTTC. Translation: CASSWDRTASYEQYF.

V and J are TRBV7-3 and TRBJ1-5; a weak D match, TRBD1 (5 bases). CDR1 is SGHTA and CDR2 is FQGTGA in the germline V gene. The V end was cut by 1 base, the J end by 2 bases, with 9 bases between. CDR3 length equals 15 residues. Here the CDR3 DNA reads TGTGCCAGCAGCTTAAGGGGGGAAGGCAATCAGCCCCAGCATTTT. Protein sequence: CASSLRGEGNQPQHF.

The chain couples TRBV7-8 to TRBJ1-2; 8 bases map to TRBD1. This CDR3 comprises 14 residues. Germline V gene lookup returns CDR1 SGHVS and CDR2 FQNEAQ. With 5 bases clipped from V and 2 bases from J, the junction kept 4 bases outside the gene matches. The CDR3 protein is CASSRQGLNYGYTF. CDR3 DNA sequence: TGTGCCAGCAGCCGACAGGGGTTGAACTATGGCTACACCTTC.

The J gene is TRBJ2-3, the V gene TRBV6-5; 11 nucleotides agree with TRBD2. J was trimmed by 3 bases and V by 0 bases; bases with no gene match: 2. Per germline, CDR1 MNHEY and CDR2 SVGAGI. The CDR3 has 16 residues. The CDR3 DNA reads TGTGCCAGCAGTTACTCAGTAGCGGGAGGGACAGATACGCAGTATTTT. Its translation: CASSYSVAGGTDTQYF.

The chain combines TRBV28 with TRBJ2-3, with D maybe TRBD1 (5 bases). This CDR3 spans 15 amino acids. The germline V gene encodes CDR1 MDHEN and CDR2 SYDVKM. V was cut by 11 bases and J by 2 bases, with 20 bases left in between. CDR3 protein: CALSDRFKATDTQYF. The CDR3 coding sequence is TGTGCCCTCTCCGACAGATTTAAGGCCACAGATACGCAGTATTTT. Combining the CDR3 with reference TRBV28 and TRBJ2-3 gives the whole variable domain DVKVTQSSRYLVKRTGEKVFLECVQDMDHENMFWYRQDPGLGLRLIYFSYDVKMKEKGDIPEGYSVSREKKERFSLILESASTNQTSMYLCALSDRFKATDTQYFGPGTRLTVL.

This chain joins TRBV28 and TRBJ2-3; the match to TRBD1 covers 7 bases. The CDR3 is 15 residues long. V lost 3 bases, J lost 2 bases, and 5 bases stayed unmatched. Germline V gene data show CDR1 as MDHEN and CDR2 as SYDVKM. This CDR3 is CASSFDRVPTDTQYF. For the CDR3, the DNA is TGTGCCAGCAGTTTCGACAGGGTCCCCACAGATACGCAGTATTTT.

The rearrangement joins TRBV28 to TRBJ2-7; perhaps TRBD2 as D (6 bases). V was pared by 6 bases and J by 0 bases, with 18 bases between. Germline V gives CDR1 MDHEN, CDR2 SYDVKM. The CDR3 is made up of 16 amino acids. CDR3 sequence reads: CASRTDSGPSSYEQYF. The CDR3, as DNA: TGTGCCAGCAGAACGGATAGCGGTCCAAGCTCCTACGAGCAGTACTTC. The entire variable domain, with the rest obtained from reference TRBV28 and TRBJ2-7, is as follows: DVKVTQSSRYLVKRTGEKVFLECVQDMDHENMFWYRQDPGLGLRLIYFSYDVKMKEKGDIPEGYSVSREKKERFSLILESASTNQTSMYLCASRTDSGPSSYEQYFGPGTRLTVT.

The rearrangement links TRBV28 to TRBJ1-5, with 9 bases matching TRBD1. Looked up from germline, CDR1 is MDHEN and CDR2 is SYDVKM. Trimming cost V 1 base and J 10 bases; bases outside gene matches: 8. This CDR3 spans 15 amino acids. CDR3 sequence reads: CASSLSTGGRTPQHF. The CDR3 DNA follows: TGTGCCAGCAGTTTATCCACAGGGGGCCGGACCCCCCAGCATTTT.

V is TRBV9 and J is TRBJ2-1; D ambiguous. The CDR3 has 14 amino acids. Germline V CDR1 and CDR2: SGDLS, YYNGEE. The germline V and J ends were trimmed by 0 bases and 8 bases, with 12 bases remaining between them. CDR3 loop: CASSVGTIWDEQFF. CDR3 bases: TGTGCCAGCAGCGTAGGCACTATCTGGGATGAGCAGTTCTTC.

This chain connects TRBV30 to TRBJ2-1; a weak D match, TRBD2 (6 bases). The CDR3 has 15 amino acids. The V end lost 0 bases, the J end lost 4 bases, and 13 bases lay between the germline ends. Germline assignment: CDR1 GTSNPN and CDR2 SVGIG (reference sequence). In DNA form, the CDR3 reads TGTGCCTGGAGTGTACTCGGGGGACCTTACAATGAGCAGTTCTTC. Protein product: CAWSVLGGPYNEQFF.

The chain couples TRBV5-4 to TRBJ2-7, with D unresolved. The length of the CDR3 is 13 residues. V was trimmed by 2 bases and J by 0 bases, leaving 6 bases between them. CDR1 is SGHNT, CDR2 YYREEE, per germline (reference sequence). CDR3 sequence reads: CASSFSSSYEQYF. The CDR3 nucleotides read TGTGCCAGCAGCTTTTCGAGCTCCTACGAGCAGTACTTC.

The V and J genes are TRBV9 and TRBJ1-1, with no clear D. The CDR3 contains 15 residues. Germline assignment: CDR1 SGDLS and CDR2 YYNGEE. Trimming removed 0 bases from V and 4 bases from J, with 13 bases in between. Here the CDR3 DNA reads TGTGCCAGCAGCGTAGACAGTACAGTGGCCACTGAAGCTTTCTTT. This codes for CASSVDSTVATEAFF.